The 27 T cell receptor beta chains reported below all come from one sample, sequenced in a study of T cell repertoires in cytomegalovirus infection. MiXCR, applied by TCRdb to the reads, yields one record per CDR3 protein. Among about 600,000 distinct CDR3 sequences, roughly a quarter were seen once, and the ten largest hold around 7.6%. Input material: CD8+ T cells from PBMCs. The receptors come from a human donor in good health (CMV status not recorded). Some clones in this sample may be carry-over from other donors' samples.

The CDR3: CASSLTGAVADTQYF. In DNA, the CDR3 is TGTGCCAGCAGCTTAACAGGGGCGGTCGCAGATACGCAGTATTTT. The chain carries TRBV5-4 and TRBJ2-3, with TRBD1 identical over 7 bases. The CDR3 totals 15 residues. With 2 bases clipped from V and 4 bases from J, the junction kept 7 bases outside the gene matches. Germline values: CDR1 SGHNT, CDR2 YYREEE (reference sequence).

The sample holds many counts of this clonotype. The chain is built from TRBV7-2 and TRBJ1-2, with D unclear. Germline V gene lookup returns CDR1 SGHTA and CDR2 FQGNSA. The CDR3 sequence is 13 residues long. Trimming shortened V by 1 base and J by 5 bases, and 8 bases separated the two germline ends. The CDR3 is CASSLGSFYGYTF. As DNA, the CDR3 is TGTGCCAGCAGCTTAGGATCATTTTATGGCTACACCTTC.

V gene TRBV3-1 combines with J gene TRBJ1-2; maybe TRBD1 (5 bases). V was pared by 0 bases and J by 5 bases, with 13 bases between. Germline CDR1 LGHDT, CDR2 YNNKEL (reference sequence). There are 15 residues in the CDR3. CDR3 bases: TGTGCCAGCAGCCAAGATGTTGGAGGGGCGTATGGCTACACCTTC. Its protein product is CASSQDVGGAYGYTF.

The chain recombines TRBV19 with TRBJ1-2; 10 bases are shared with TRBD1. The J segment lost 3 bases and the V segment lost 5 bases, leaving 9 bases of the junction unmatched. This CDR3 is 16 amino acids long. CDR1 is LNHDA, CDR2 SQIVND, per germline (reference sequence). The CDR3 is CASSLGTGAEDYGYTF. The CDR3 coding sequence is TGTGCCAGTAGTCTAGGGACAGGGGCTGAGGACTATGGCTACACCTTC.

Turning to this clonotype: A clone one base away is much larger, so this may be a read error. The chain combines TRBV7-3 with TRBJ1-3, with 8 bases matching TRBD1. Germline V gene lookup returns CDR1 SGHTA and CDR2 FQGTGA. CDR3 length: 17 residues. The CDR3: CASSSGTGTLSGYTIYF. The CDR3 DNA follows: TGTGCCAGCAGCTCCGGGACAGGAACTCTCTCTGGATACACCATATATTTT.

This clonotype has just a few counts. The rearrangement joins TRBV27 to TRBJ2-2; D is perhaps TRBD1 or TRBD2 (6 bases each). CDR1 is MNHEY and CDR2 is SMNVEV in the germline V gene (reference sequence). V lost 7 bases, J lost 8 bases, and 8 bases lay in between. The CDR3 length is 11 residues. CDR3 DNA: TGTGCCAGCAAGGGGGGAGGGGAGCTGTTTTTT. It yields the protein CASKGGGELFF.

This clonotype was picked up a small number of times. The rearrangement joins TRBV12-5 to TRBJ2-5; D gene unclear. CDR3 length: 13 residues. The V and J ends lost 1 base and 5 bases respectively, with 8 bases between them. Germline V gene lookup returns CDR1 LGHNT and CDR2 FRNRAP. CDR3 sequence: CASGLGVGETQYF. CDR3 DNA sequence: TGTGCTAGTGGTTTGGGGGTGGGTGAGACCCAGTACTTC.

Worth noting for this clonotype: A much larger clonotype is one base distant, so this may be a read error. V usage is TRBV28 and J usage is TRBJ1-2, with TRBD1 as a possible D gene (5 bases). The CDR3 spans 13 residues. The germline CDR1 and CDR2 sequences are MDHEN and SYDVKM. The CDR3 sequence is CVSSQGVLGGYTF. The CDR3 DNA is TGTGTCAGCAGTCAAGGGGTTCTAGGCGGCTACACCTTC.

The chain links TRBV20-1 to TRBJ2-5, with 10 bases fitting TRBD2. Germline assignment: CDR1 DFQATT and CDR2 SNEGSKA (reference sequence). CDR3 length equals 16 residues. With 3 bases clipped from V and 0 bases from J, the junction kept 7 bases outside the gene matches. The chain's CDR3 is CSARDLAGAHQETQYF. The CDR3, as DNA: TGCAGTGCTAGGGACCTAGCGGGGGCCCACCAAGAGACCCAGTACTTC.

The chain has TRBV2 and TRBJ1-2, with a tentative D call TRBD1 (6 bases). The CDR3 is 13 residues long. From germline, CDR1 is SNHLY and CDR2 FYNNEI. The germline V and J ends were trimmed by 3 bases and 4 bases, with 9 bases remaining between them. The CDR3 loop is CASSDQGPYGYTF. The CDR3 DNA reads as TGTGCCAGCAGTGACCAGGGGCCCTATGGCTACACCTTC.

This clonotype was seen ten or more times. The rearrangement links TRBV7-2 to TRBJ2-5; possible D gene TRBD1, 6 bases. Trimming took off 5 bases at V and 1 base at J, with 17 bases between the two ends. Per germline, CDR1 SGHTA and CDR2 FQGNSA. The CDR3 totals 16 residues. The CDR3 region is CASSIRQDIFQETQYF. CDR3 DNA: TGTGCCAGCAGCATCAGACAGGATATATTCCAAGAGACCCAGTACTTC. The full variable domain, with the rest looked up from reference TRBV7-2 and TRBJ2-5, is GAGVSQSPSNKVTEKGKDVELRCDPISGHTALYWYRQSLGQGLEFLIYFQGNSAPDKSGLPSDRFSAERTGGSVSTLTIQRTQQEDSAVYLCASSIRQDIFQETQYFGPGTRLLVL.

J is TRBJ2-1 and V is TRBV6-2 or TRBV6-3; perhaps TRBD1 as D (5 bases). The germline V gene has CDR1 MNHEY and CDR2 SVGEGT. The CDR3 totals 17 residues. The V end lost 2 bases, the J end lost 6 bases, and 20 bases lay between the germline ends. The CDR3 region is CASSYLGVVGTLNEQFF. The CDR3 coding sequence is TGTGCCAGCAGTTACCTAGGGGTGGTGGGTACGCTCAATGAGCAGTTCTTC.

This sequence joins TRBV5-5 and TRBJ1-4, with D uncertain. From germline, CDR1 is SGHKS and CDR2 YYEKEE (reference sequence). This CDR3 is built from 17 residues. V was pared by 1 base and J by 8 bases, with 21 bases between. The CDR3 DNA reads as TGTGCCAGCAGCTTGAGGGCAGTCCTCCCGGCCTCCGAAAAACTGTTTTTT. Protein: CASSLRAVLPASEKLFF.

V is TRBV12-3 or TRBV12-4 and J is TRBJ2-1; 7 bases match TRBD1. This CDR3 region has 15 residues. The junction had 3 bases not matched to a gene; V was cut back by 4 bases and J by 0 bases. The CDR3 loop is CASSSWDSSYNEQFF. The CDR3 DNA is TGTGCCAGCAGTTCGTGGGACAGCTCCTACAATGAGCAGTTCTTC.

This clonotype appeared many times. The chain employs TRBV6-1 and TRBJ1-1; D unresolved. The CDR3 consists of 12 residues. CDR1 is MNHNS, CDR2 SASEGT, per germline. V was pared by 6 bases and J by 4 bases, with 9 bases between. Here the CDR3 DNA reads TGTGCCAGCAGGGGCTTAAGCACTGAAGCTTTCTTT. It codes for CASRGLSTEAFF.

The chain employs TRBV5-4 and TRBJ2-1, with 9 bases matching TRBD2. Germline V gives CDR1 SGHNT, CDR2 YYREEE (reference sequence). Trimming cost V 0 bases and J 7 bases; bases outside gene matches: 5. This CDR3 is built from 15 residues. The DNA for the CDR3 is TGTGCCAGCAGCTTGGGGGCGGGGGGGCAGAATGAGCAGTTCTTC. This codes for CASSLGAGGQNEQFF.

The chain couples TRBV6-6 to TRBJ2-1; the match to TRBD2 covers 10 bases. From germline, CDR1 is MNHNY and CDR2 SVGAGI (reference sequence). The CDR3 runs 14 residues. The V gene end was trimmed by 6 bases and the J gene end by 8 bases; junction bases not matched to a gene: 7. CDR3 DNA sequence: TGTGCCAGCAGACCCAGCGGGGGGGCCGATGAGCAGTTCTTC. Protein sequence: CASRPSGGADEQFF.

The sample holds many counts of this clonotype. V usage is TRBV7-2 and J usage is TRBJ2-3; 8 nucleotides agree with TRBD2. The ends lost 2 bases at V and 4 bases at J; junction bases unmatched: 8. CDR3 length equals 16 residues. CDR1 and CDR2 (germline): SGHTA, FQGNSA. This CDR3 is CASSLFLQRGSDTQYF. CDR3 bases: TGTGCCAGCAGCTTATTCCTTCAGCGGGGGTCAGATACGCAGTATTTT. Combining the CDR3 with reference TRBV7-2 and TRBJ2-3 gives the whole variable domain GAGVSQSPSNKVTEKGKDVELRCDPISGHTALYWYRQSLGQGLEFLIYFQGNSAPDKSGLPSDRFSAERTGGSVSTLTIQRTQQEDSAVYLCASSLFLQRGSDTQYFGPGTRLTVL.

The V call is TRBV20-1, the J call TRBJ1-6, with a weak D call TRBD1 (6 bases). The CDR3 extends over 14 amino acids. Between the trimmed V and J ends, which lost 1 base and 9 bases, there was a span of 13 bases. Germline loops: CDR1 DFQATT, CDR2 SNEGSKA (reference sequence). The CDR3 loop is CSARVGRGISPLHF. The CDR3 DNA sequence: TGCAGTGCTAGAGTCGGCAGGGGTATTTCACCCCTCCACTTT.

The V and J genes are TRBV19 and TRBJ2-1, with 9 bases lining up with TRBD2. Per germline, CDR1 LNHDA and CDR2 SQIVND (reference sequence). Germline trimming cut 1 base from V and 7 bases from J; bases unmatched to any gene: 5. CDR3 length: 15 residues. CDR3 region: CASSIGLAGRNEQFF. The CDR3 DNA reads as TGTGCCAGTAGTATAGGGCTAGCGGGGAGGAATGAGCAGTTCTTC.

The rearrangement uses TRBV6-5 and TRBJ1-2; possible D gene TRBD1, 5 bases. This CDR3 has 14 amino acids. V dropped 5 bases and J dropped 2 bases, with 12 bases sitting between them. The germline V gene encodes CDR1 MNHEY and CDR2 SVGAGI. The CDR3 region is CASSGFRGNYGYTF. In DNA, the CDR3 is TGTGCCAGCAGTGGGTTTCGGGGGAACTATGGCTACACCTTC.

By share, this clonotype ranks as medium-sized. The chain links TRBV28 to TRBJ2-7, with D perhaps TRBD1 or TRBD2 (5 bases each). V was cut by 6 bases and J by 0 bases, with 15 bases left in between. This CDR3 is built from 15 residues. CDR1 and CDR2 from the germline V gene are MDHEN and SYDVKM. CDR3 protein: CASSLRGVTSYEQYF. The CDR3 nucleotides are TGTGCCAGCAGCCTGAGGGGTGTAACCTCCTACGAGCAGTACTTC.

There are many counts of this clonotype. The rearrangement joins TRBV12-3 or TRBV12-4 to TRBJ2-7; no clear D gene. V shed 3 bases and J shed 1 base, with 13 bases lying between them. The CDR3 totals 15 residues. CDR3 in amino acids: CASSFKGTRSYEQYF. CDR3 nucleotide sequence: TGTGCCAGCAGTTTTAAGGGTACGAGATCCTACGAGCAGTACTTC.

The chain carries TRBV25-1 and TRBJ1-1; D is unclear. Germline V gene lookup returns CDR1 MGHDK and CDR2 SYGVNS. The CDR3 is 12 amino acids. Trimming left V 1 base short and J 8 bases short, with 8 bases between. The CDR3 sequence is CASSESGREAFF. CDR3 nucleotides: TGTGCCAGCAGTGAATCTGGGCGGGAAGCTTTCTTT.

Ten or more counts support this clonotype. This rearrangement joins TRBV28 to TRBJ1-6, with 8 bases matching TRBD1. Trimming at V came to 7 bases and at J to 2 bases, leaving 10 bases not matched to a gene. Germline-derived CDR1 and CDR2 are MDHEN and SYDVKM. The CDR3 consists of 17 residues. CDR3 residues: CASNTVDREAYNSPLHF. The CDR3 DNA reads as TGTGCCAGCAATACCGTGGACAGGGAGGCCTATAATTCACCCCTCCACTTT.

In regard to this clonotype: The junction departs from the called germline gene at one end, perhaps through a read error. The V gene is TRBV7-6, the J gene TRBJ2-7; D remains ambiguous. CDR1 and CDR2 (germline): SGHVS, FNYEAQ. The CDR3 runs 14 residues. The CDR3 nucleotides are TGTGCTAGCAGCTTAGAAGTTAACGTGGGCGAGCAGTACTTC. Translated: CASSLEVNVGEQYF.

As for this clonotype: This may stem from a read error, because a much larger clone lies one nucleotide away. J is TRBJ2-7 and V is TRBV7-4; TRBD1 might be the D (6 bases). Germline V CDR1 and CDR2: SGHVT, SQSDAQ. The CDR3 runs to 15 residues. Trimming cost V 4 bases and J 2 bases, with 15 bases left between them. CDR3: CASSYQGTSAYEQYF. CDR3 coding DNA: TGTGCCAGCAGCTACCAGGGGACGTCTGCCTACGAGCAGTACTTC. Filled out from reference TRBV7-4 and TRBJ2-7, the complete variable domain reads GAGVSQSPRYKVAKRGRDVALRCDSISGHVTLYWYRQTLGQGSEVLTYSQSDAQRDKSGRPSGRFSAERPERSVSTLKIQRTEQGDSAVYLCASSYQGTSAYEQYFGPGTRLTVT.